Listed below are T cell receptor beta chains from one sample, sequenced in a study of radiotherapy plus CTLA-4 blockade in lung cancer. Measured with immunoSEQ multiplex PCR; TCRdb has only the in-frame clones, and not every one. The sample has about 77,000 clones, roughly 69% seen once; the top ten hold around 10%. The source was peripheral blood, collected from a patient treated with radiotherapy plus ipilimumab. These receptors were taken from a human donor with non-small cell lung cancer whose response to radiotherapy plus ipilimumab could not be evaluated. The CDR3 runs from the conserved cysteine through the conserved F or W. Each record gives: D gene, V gene, J gene, clone size, CDR3 DNA, CDR3 protein. A D gene is named only where the DNA matches it firmly. Only part of the rows carry a size: once, few, many, or a class if the clone is expanded.

d_gene: TRBD2
v_gene: TRBV6-5
j_gene: TRBJ2-1
abundance: once
CDR3nt: TGTGCCAGCAGTTACAAGGCGGGAGCCGCCTACAATGAGCAGTTCTTC
CDR3aa: CASSYKAGAAYNEQFF

d_gene: -
v_gene: TRBV11-1
j_gene: TRBJ2-5
abundance: -
CDR3nt: TGTGCCAGCAGTCGCCGGGGGAACCAAGAGACCCAGTACTTC
CDR3aa: CASSRRGNQETQYF

d_gene: -
v_gene: TRBV7-6
j_gene: TRBJ2-7
abundance: -
CDR3nt: TGTGCCAGCAGCTTACAGGGGGAGGACGAGCAGTACTTC
CDR3aa: CASSLQGEDEQYF

d_gene: -
v_gene: TRBV28
j_gene: TRBJ2-7
abundance: -
CDR3nt: TGTGCCAGCAGTCCCCTCTGGAGGGTGAGCTCCTACGAGCAGTACTTC
CDR3aa: CASSPLWRVSSYEQYF

d_gene: -
v_gene: TRBV2
j_gene: TRBJ1-3
abundance: -
CDR3nt: TGTGCCAGCAGTGGTCAAGGGGCCGCGGGAAACACCATATATTTT
CDR3aa: CASSGQGAAGNTIYF

d_gene: -
v_gene: TRBV7-6
j_gene: TRBJ2-7
abundance: -
CDR3nt: TGTGCCAGCAGTGTACTTACTAACTCCTACGAGCAGTACTTC
CDR3aa: CASSVLTNSYEQYF

d_gene: TRBD1
v_gene: TRBV28
j_gene: TRBJ2-7
abundance: -
CDR3nt: TGTGCGATCTCCGGGGACAGGGCCTCCTACGAGCAGTACTTC
CDR3aa: CAISGDRASYEQYF

d_gene: TRBD1
v_gene: TRBV5-1
j_gene: TRBJ2-1
abundance: -
CDR3nt: TGCGCCACCCAGTTGCGGACAGGGGGAAACAATGAGCAGTTCTTC
CDR3aa: CATQLRTGGNNEQFF

d_gene: TRBD1
v_gene: TRBV4-1
j_gene: TRBJ2-2
abundance: -
CDR3nt: TGCGCCAGCAGCCCCGGGACAGGGGGCAACGGGGAGCTGTTTTTT
CDR3aa: CASSPGTGGNGELFF

d_gene: -
v_gene: TRBV7-9
j_gene: TRBJ1-2
abundance: once
CDR3nt: TGTGCCAGCAGCTCCAGCGGGGATCCACGGGATGGCTACACCTTC
CDR3aa: CASSSSGDPRDGYTF

d_gene: -
v_gene: TRBV6-5
j_gene: TRBJ1-2
abundance: -
CDR3nt: TGTGCCAGCAGTTACTCTACAGGCTATGGCTACACCTTC
CDR3aa: CASSYSTGYGYTF

d_gene: TRBD1
v_gene: TRBV2
j_gene: TRBJ1-2
abundance: few
CDR3nt: TGTGCCAGCAGGGAGGGGCGACAGGGCTATGGCTACACCTTC
CDR3aa: CASREGRQGYGYTF

d_gene: TRBD1
v_gene: TRBV9
j_gene: TRBJ1-5
abundance: -
CDR3nt: TGTGCCAGCAGCGGCGGGACAGGGGGGAATCAGCCCCAGCATTTT
CDR3aa: CASSGGTGGNQPQHF

d_gene: TRBD1
v_gene: TRBV7-2
j_gene: TRBJ1-1
abundance: -
CDR3nt: TGTGCCAGCAACCCGGGACAGGTCAACACTGAAGCTTTCTTT
CDR3aa: CASNPGQVNTEAFF

d_gene: -
v_gene: TRBV9
j_gene: TRBJ2-2
abundance: few
CDR3nt: TGTGCCAGCAGCGCCAGGGGTGGGGAGCTGTTTTTT
CDR3aa: CASSARGGELFF

d_gene: -
v_gene: TRBV19
j_gene: TRBJ1-2
abundance: -
CDR3nt: TGTGCCAGTAGCCCGGGACACAACTATGGCTACACCTTC
CDR3aa: CASSPGHNYGYTF

d_gene: TRBD1
v_gene: TRBV5-1
j_gene: TRBJ1-3
abundance: -
CDR3nt: TGCGCCAGCAGCTTGGGGGGACAGGGGGCTGGAAACACCATATATTTT
CDR3aa: CASSLGGQGAGNTIYF

d_gene: TRBD2
v_gene: TRBV27
j_gene: TRBJ2-2
abundance: -
CDR3nt: TGTGCCAGCACCCTGATCGGCAGGGAGGGTGCCGGGGAGCTGTTTTTT
CDR3aa: CASTLIGREGAGELFF

d_gene: -
v_gene: TRBV6-5
j_gene: TRBJ1-5
abundance: few
CDR3nt: TGTGCCAGCAGCCGTTCCCTCAATCAGCCCCAGCATTTT
CDR3aa: CASSRSLNQPQHF

d_gene: TRBD1
v_gene: TRBV6-6
j_gene: TRBJ1-6
abundance: -
CDR3nt: TGTGCCAGCTCTTGGACAGGGGGCGACTCACCCCTCCACTTT
CDR3aa: CASSWTGGDSPLHF

d_gene: TRBD2
v_gene: TRBV28
j_gene: TRBJ2-7
abundance: -
CDR3nt: TGTGCCAGCAGCCGGGTGGCTAGCGGGGGTAAAACCTACGAGCAGTACTTC
CDR3aa: CASSRVASGGKTYEQYF

d_gene: TRBD1
v_gene: TRBV7-9
j_gene: TRBJ1-2
abundance: -
CDR3nt: TGTGCCAGCAGCGGGGGACAGGGGCCTTTCTATGGCTACACCTTC
CDR3aa: CASSGGQGPFYGYTF

d_gene: TRBD1
v_gene: TRBV2
j_gene: TRBJ1-1
abundance: -
CDR3nt: TGTGCCAGCAGGCGGACAGGGGACACTGAAGCTTTCTTT
CDR3aa: CASRRTGDTEAFF

d_gene: -
v_gene: TRBV13
j_gene: TRBJ2-1
abundance: -
CDR3nt: TGTGCCAGCAGCTCCGGAGGCCGAACCTACAATGAGCAGTTCTTC
CDR3aa: CASSSGGRTYNEQFF

d_gene: TRBD2
v_gene: TRBV30
j_gene: TRBJ2-2
abundance: -
CDR3nt: TGTGCCTGGAGTGTAGGATACCTTCAAATGACCAGGACTAGCGCCACCGGGGAGCTGTTTTTT
CDR3aa: CAWSVGYLQMTRTSATGELFF

d_gene: -
v_gene: TRBV29-1
j_gene: TRBJ2-5
abundance: few
CDR3nt: TGCAGCGCCCGGGTCGGGGAGACCCAGTACTTC
CDR3aa: CSARVGETQYF

d_gene: -
v_gene: TRBV27
j_gene: TRBJ1-2
abundance: -
CDR3nt: TGTGCCAGCAGTTTTGGGGCGGAATATGGCTACACCTTC
CDR3aa: CASSFGAEYGYTF

d_gene: -
v_gene: TRBV11-2
j_gene: TRBJ1-2
abundance: -
CDR3nt: TGTGCCAGCAGTCCCTCCGCTAACTATGGCTACACCTTC
CDR3aa: CASSPSANYGYTF

d_gene: TRBD2
v_gene: TRBV9
j_gene: TRBJ2-3
abundance: -
CDR3nt: TGTGCCAGCAGCACCGGGACTAGCGGGAGCACAGATACGCAGTATTTT
CDR3aa: CASSTGTSGSTDTQYF

d_gene: TRBD2
v_gene: TRBV28
j_gene: TRBJ2-3
abundance: -
CDR3nt: TGTGCCAGCAGTCCCCTTAGCGGGGCAGATACGCAGTATTTT
CDR3aa: CASSPLSGADTQYF

d_gene: -
v_gene: TRBV29-1
j_gene: TRBJ1-2
abundance: -
CDR3nt: TGCAGCGTTGACGGGGGGGCGCGAGGCTACACCTTC
CDR3aa: CSVDGGARGYTF

d_gene: -
v_gene: TRBV4-3
j_gene: TRBJ1-3
abundance: -
CDR3nt: TGCGCCAGCAGCCAAGTAGGGGGGGACACCATATATTTT
CDR3aa: CASSQVGGDTIYF

d_gene: -
v_gene: TRBV25-1
j_gene: TRBJ2-7
abundance: -
CDR3nt: TGTGCCAGCAGTGGAGGGTGGGAGCAGTACTTC
CDR3aa: CASSGGWEQYF

d_gene: -
v_gene: TRBV28
j_gene: TRBJ2-1
abundance: once
CDR3nt: TGTGCCAGCAGACCCCAGGGGGGTCCCTACAATGAGCAGTTCTTC
CDR3aa: CASRPQGGPYNEQFF

d_gene: -
v_gene: TRBV19
j_gene: TRBJ1-3
abundance: -
CDR3nt: TGTGCCAGTAGTAGAGGATACCGTCAGGGGTCCTCTGGAAACACCATATATTTT
CDR3aa: CASSRGYRQGSSGNTIYF

d_gene: TRBD1
v_gene: TRBV27
j_gene: TRBJ1-1
abundance: -
CDR3nt: TGTGCCAGCAGTTCCTGGACAGGAAAGAACACTGAAGCTTTCTTT
CDR3aa: CASSSWTGKNTEAFF

d_gene: -
v_gene: TRBV29-1
j_gene: TRBJ2-5
abundance: -
CDR3nt: TGCAGCACCCTAGTCAGCCGAGCCGCGGATGCCCAGTACTTC
CDR3aa: CSTLVSRAADAQYF

d_gene: -
v_gene: TRBV25-1
j_gene: TRBJ1-4
abundance: -
CDR3nt: TGTGCCAGCAGTGAATTCGAAAGGGGCTCGACTAATGAAAAACTGTTTTTT
CDR3aa: CASSEFERGSTNEKLFF

d_gene: TRBD1
v_gene: TRBV27
j_gene: TRBJ1-1
abundance: -
CDR3nt: TGTGCCAGCAGTCTGTCAAGGGGGCCGAAGAACACTGAAGCTTTCTTT
CDR3aa: CASSLSRGPKNTEAFF

d_gene: -
v_gene: TRBV27
j_gene: TRBJ2-4
abundance: once
CDR3nt: TGTGCCAGCAGTCAGAACAGGGTAGCCAAAAACATTCAGTACTTC
CDR3aa: CASSQNRVAKNIQYF

d_gene: TRBD1
v_gene: TRBV27
j_gene: TRBJ2-1
abundance: -
CDR3nt: TGTGCCAGCAGCCACGACAGGGGGCTCTACAATGAGCAGTTCTTC
CDR3aa: CASSHDRGLYNEQFF

d_gene: -
v_gene: TRBV6-5
j_gene: TRBJ1-1
abundance: -
CDR3nt: TGTGCCAGCAGCCTAACCTCCTTGAACACTGAAGCTTTCTTT
CDR3aa: CASSLTSLNTEAFF

d_gene: TRBD1
v_gene: TRBV5-8
j_gene: TRBJ2-7
abundance: -
CDR3nt: TGTGCCAGCAGGGGACAGTCTGCCTACGAGCAGTACTTC
CDR3aa: CASRGQSAYEQYF

d_gene: -
v_gene: TRBV27
j_gene: TRBJ1-4
abundance: -
CDR3nt: TGTGCCAGCAGTTCCTCGACAGGTTCTAATGAAAAACTGTTTTTT
CDR3aa: CASSSSTGSNEKLFF